The 14 T cell receptor beta chains below come from one sample, sequenced in a study of shared clonotypes between healthy human individuals. Data came from immunoSEQ multiplex PCR; TCRdb stores just in-frame clones and leaves some out. Of 2 million to 3 million clones in the sample, roughly 93% were seen once. The sample taken for sequencing was naive CD4+ T cells from PBMCs. Specified subset: CD45RA+ positively selected. The source is a man aged 18 to 30 in good health. Some clones in this sample may be carry-over from other donors' samples.

The chain joins TRBV2 to TRBJ1-1; D is undetermined. The germline V and J ends were trimmed by 3 bases and 1 base, with 9 bases remaining between them. CDR1 SNHLY and CDR2 FYNNEI come from the germline V gene. This CDR3 spans 14 amino acids. In nucleotides, the CDR3 is TGTGCCAGCAGTGAGGTCAGTCCGAACACTGAAGCTTTCTTT. Translated: CASSEVSPNTEAFF.

The J gene is TRBJ2-3, the V gene TRBV9, with 11 bases aligning to TRBD2. The germline V gene has CDR1 SGDLS and CDR2 YYNGEE. The CDR3 spans 17 residues. V lost 6 bases, J lost 3 bases, and 12 bases stayed unmatched. The CDR3 protein is CASNLKSGTSGTDTQYF. CDR3 DNA sequence: TGTGCCAGCAACCTAAAATCCGGGACTAGCGGTACAGATACGCAGTATTTT.

Remarks on this clone: Other DNA sequences in the sample encode the same CDR3. The chain uses TRBV9 and TRBJ2-3; no clear D. The V end was cut by 1 base, the J end by 1 base, with 4 bases between. CDR1 is SGDLS, CDR2 YYNGEE, per germline. This CDR3 has 13 amino acids. CDR3 DNA: TGTGCCAGCAGCGTAAGGGGCACAGATACGCAGTATTTT. It encodes CASSVRGTDTQYF.

This sequence joins TRBV27 and TRBJ2-5; maybe TRBD2 (5 bases). Germline V CDR1 and CDR2: MNHEY, SMNVEV (reference sequence). Deletions cut 5 bases from V and 0 bases from J, with 10 bases between. The CDR3 contains 14 residues. The CDR3 reads CASSPRRDQETQYF. In DNA, the CDR3 is TGTGCCAGCAGTCCACGGCGGGACCAAGAGACCCAGTACTTC.

This rearrangement joins TRBV7-2 to TRBJ1-4; D perhaps matches TRBD1 (6 bases). With 0 bases removed from V and 8 bases from J, the gap between germline ends came to 7 bases. CDR1 is SGHTA, CDR2 FQGNSA, per germline. The CDR3 is 13 amino acids. The CDR3 spells CASSLAGGEKLFF. The DNA of the CDR3 is TGTGCCAGCAGCTTAGCGGGGGGCGAAAAACTGTTTTTT.

The chain uses TRBV5-1 and TRBJ2-3; 14 nucleotides match TRBD2. The CDR3 runs to 18 residues. The V gene's germline CDR1 is SGHRS and CDR2 YFSETQ. The junction had 5 bases not matched to a gene; V was cut back by 1 base and J by 1 base. This CDR3 is CASSLTPGLAGGTDTQYF. Written as DNA, the CDR3 is TGCGCCAGCAGCTTGACACCGGGACTAGCGGGAGGCACAGATACGCAGTATTTT.

Here the CDR3 reads CASSLAPVRVSYNEQFF. DNA of the CDR3: TGTGCCAGCAGCTTAGCCCCGGTGCGAGTATCCTACAATGAGCAGTTCTTC. V usage is TRBV7-2 and J usage is TRBJ2-1; no definite D call. This CDR3 region has 17 residues. V was trimmed by 0 bases and J by 1 base, leaving 13 bases between them. Germline V CDR1 and CDR2: SGHTA, FQGNSA.

CDR3 amino acids: CASSPRGLAGGTGEQYF. Written as DNA, the CDR3 is TGTGCCAGCTCACCAAGAGGACTAGCGGGAGGCACGGGCGAGCAGTACTTC. The rearrangement joins TRBV18 to TRBJ2-7; 14 bases agree with TRBD2. The CDR3 spans 17 residues. With V trimmed by 2 bases and J by 6 bases, 9 bases remained unmatched. Germline assignment: CDR1 KGHSH and CDR2 LQKENI.

V usage is TRBV5-8 and J usage is TRBJ2-5; TRBD2 is a possible D gene (6 bases). Trimming cost V 2 bases and J 4 bases, with 12 bases left between them. This CDR3 region has 14 residues. Germline values: CDR1 SGHTS, CDR2 YDEGEE. CDR3 residues: CASSFGGIGETQYF. The CDR3 bases are TGTGCCAGCAGCTTTGGGGGGATAGGAGAGACCCAGTACTTC. The entire variable domain, with the rest obtained from reference TRBV5-8 and TRBJ2-5, is as follows: EAGVTQSPTHLIKTRGQQATLRCSPISGHTSVYWYQQALGLGLQFLLWYDEGEERNRGNFPPRFSGRQFPNYSSELNVNALELEDSALYLCASSFGGIGETQYFGPGTRLLVL.

V gene TRBV2 combines with J gene TRBJ2-7, with 8 bases identical to TRBD1. This CDR3 is built from 13 residues. Looked up from germline, CDR1 is SNHLY and CDR2 is FYNNEI. J was trimmed by 3 bases and V by 8 bases; bases with no gene match: 6. The chain's CDR3 is CASVPGQVYEQYF. The CDR3 nucleotides are TGTGCCAGCGTTCCGGGACAGGTCTACGAGCAGTACTTC.

This clone was detected once. The chain links TRBV18 to TRBJ2-3, with D possibly matching TRBD1 (6 bases). The CDR3 has 12 residues. Trimming cost V 2 bases and J 13 bases, with 13 bases left between them. The germline V gene has CDR1 KGHSH and CDR2 LQKENI. DNA of the CDR3: TGTGCCAGCTCACCAGATAACAGGGTGGAGTATTTT. It yields the protein CASSPDNRVEYF.

This chain connects TRBV4-1 to TRBJ1-3; no clear D gene. The CDR3 length is 16 residues. V was shortened by 2 bases and J by 4 bases, with 15 bases between the two germline ends. Germline V CDR1 and CDR2: MGHRA, YSYEKL. This CDR3 is CASSQPTWERGNTIYF. CDR3 nucleotide sequence: TGCGCCAGCAGCCAACCGACCTGGGAGAGGGGAAACACCATATATTTT.

In nucleotides, the CDR3 is TGTGCCAGCAGCCCAGTTCGGGGGAATGAGCAGTTCTTC. Residues: CASSPVRGNEQFF. The rearrangement joins TRBV7-3 to TRBJ2-1; D may be TRBD2 (6 bases). Germline CDR1 reads SGHTA; CDR2 reads FQGTGA. V was cut by 5 bases and J by 7 bases, with 12 bases left in between. This CDR3 contains 13 residues.

Only one count was recorded for this clone. The rearrangement joins TRBV28 to TRBJ2-3, with D perhaps TRBD1 or TRBD2 (5 bases each). Per germline, CDR1 MDHEN and CDR2 SYDVKM. The V gene lost 8 bases and the J gene lost 4 bases, with 22 bases spanning the gap. CDR3 size: 16 residues. CDR3 DNA sequence: TGTGCCAGCCCTCCGGGGCAGTCCGGTACGGCAGATACGCAGTATTTT. This gives the protein CASPPGQSGTADTQYF.